This T cell receptor beta chain was recorded in a study of shared clonotypes between healthy human individuals. TCRdb's table, derived via immunoSEQ multiplex PCR, lists solely in-frame clones and lacks some. This sample yields about 460,000 clones, of which 70% to 80% are seen a single time; around 12% belongs to the top ten. The TCR originated in a woman aged 40-49 years in good health. Some clones in this sample may be carry-over from other donors' samples. The specimen was PBMCs.

The CDR3 reads CATSRDNPYLAGGTDTQYF. The CDR3 DNA reads as TGTGCCACCAGCAGAGATAACCCTTATCTAGCGGGAGGGACAGATACGCAGTATTTT. The chain joins TRBV15 to TRBJ2-3; 12 bases match TRBD2. The germline V gene has CDR1 LNHNV and CDR2 YYDKDF (reference sequence). V lost 0 bases and J lost 3; bases outside the gene matches: 10. CDR3 length: 19 amino acids.